This TCR beta chain was recorded in a study of CD8+CD57+ T cells in acquired aplastic anemia. The wider study: Average DNA yield from sorted CD4+ and CD8+ cells was roughly 3.1 ug.

This CDR3 has 15 residues. Looked up from germline, CDR1 is SGHRS and CDR2 is YFSETQ. V shed 6 bases and J shed 3 bases, with 15 bases lying between them. The TCR beta profiling, which covered VDJ combination and CDR3 sequence, was carried out using genomic DNA as the template. TCRdb re-called the reads with MiXCR, one entry per CDR3 protein. The sample lists more than 150,000 distinct CDR3 sequences, approximately 49% seen once, with about 2.9% in the top ten. V gene TRBV5-1 combines with J gene TRBJ2-2; possibly TRBD1 or TRBD2 for D (6 bases each). The TCR originated in a human donor in good health. The sequencing sample was made of sorted CD4+, CD8+, or CD8+CD57+ T cells (not recorded which) from PBMCs. The CDR3 here is CASKGGSVDTGELFF. CDR3 nucleotides: TGCGCCAGCAAGGGGGGCTCGGTAGACACCGGGGAGCTGTTTTTT.